The 4 T cell receptor beta chains reported below all come from one sample, sequenced in a study of cytomegalovirus exposure and HLA in healthy donors. 13 Jbeta primers and 60 Vbeta primers were used for the PCR. Sequencing was performed with immunoSEQ multiplex PCR; in TCRdb, only in-frame clones are kept and a portion is missing. The repertoire consists of about 120,000 clones, with less than 85% occurring once and the leading ten covering 20%. Sequenced material: PBMCs. All receptors come from a young man in good health and CMV-seropositive.

CDR3 sequence (DNA): TGTGCCAGCAACCCCGGGACAAAAAACACCGGGGAGCTGTTTTTT. This codes for CASNPGTKNTGELFF. This chain joins TRBV9 and TRBJ2-2, with D tentatively TRBD1 (6 bases). The CDR3 is made up of 15 amino acids. Trimming took off 6 bases at V and 2 bases at J, with 14 bases between the two ends. Germline values: CDR1 SGDLS, CDR2 YYNGEE.

The chain employs TRBV9 and TRBJ1-1, with TRBD1 as a possible D gene (6 bases). Germline loops: CDR1 SGDLS, CDR2 YYNGEE. Trimming removed 4 bases from V and 7 bases from J, with 14 bases in between. This CDR3 is 13 amino acids long. The CDR3 reads CASSPRQDHEAFF. In nucleotides, the CDR3 is TGTGCCAGCAGCCCCCGACAGGATCATGAAGCTTTCTTT.

Only one count was recorded for this clone. The chain joins TRBV28 to TRBJ1-5; the D gene is possibly TRBD1 (5 bases). CDR3 length: 15 amino acids. Germline lookup yields CDR1 MDHEN and CDR2 SYDVKM. Trimming took off 5 bases at V and 5 bases at J, with 16 bases between the two ends. CDR3 sequence reads: CASSPRGGGDQPQHF. The DNA for the CDR3 is TGTGCCAGCAGTCCACGTGGGGGAGGGGATCAGCCCCAGCATTTT.

The chain carries TRBV2 and TRBJ2-6; a weak D match, TRBD2 (5 bases). V was clipped by 6 bases and J by 1 base, with 13 bases between them. Germline V gene sequence: CDR1 SNHLY, CDR2 FYNNEI. The CDR3 sequence is 16 residues long. CDR3 sequence (DNA): TGTGCCAGCAGCGCCACGGGATTTTCTGGGGCCAACGTCCTGACTTTC. Amino acids: CASSATGFSGANVLTF.